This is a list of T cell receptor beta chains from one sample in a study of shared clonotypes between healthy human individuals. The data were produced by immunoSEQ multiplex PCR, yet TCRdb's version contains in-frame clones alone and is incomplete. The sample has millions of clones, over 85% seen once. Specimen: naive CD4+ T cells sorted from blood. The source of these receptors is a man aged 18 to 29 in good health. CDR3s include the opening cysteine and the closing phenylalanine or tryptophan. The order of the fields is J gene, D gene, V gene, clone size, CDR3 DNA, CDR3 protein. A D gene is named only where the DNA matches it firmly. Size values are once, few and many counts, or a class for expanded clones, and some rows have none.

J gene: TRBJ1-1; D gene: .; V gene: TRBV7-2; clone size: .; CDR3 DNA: TGTGCCAGCAGAATAGTGGCAGGCAACACTGAAGCTTTCTTT; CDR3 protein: CASRIVAGNTEAFF
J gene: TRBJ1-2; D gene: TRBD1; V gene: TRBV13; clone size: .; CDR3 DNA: TGTGCCAGCAGCCCCCCCGGCAGGGGGCATGGCTACACCTTC; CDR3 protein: CASSPPGRGHGYTF
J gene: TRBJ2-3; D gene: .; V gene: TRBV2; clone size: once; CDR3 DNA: TGTGCCAGCAGACAGGAACAGAATACGCAGTATTTT; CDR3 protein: CASRQEQNTQYF
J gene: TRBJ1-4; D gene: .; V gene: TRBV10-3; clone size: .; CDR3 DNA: TGTGCCATCAGTCCGGACAGCAATGAAAAACTGTTTTTT; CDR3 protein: CAISPDSNEKLFF
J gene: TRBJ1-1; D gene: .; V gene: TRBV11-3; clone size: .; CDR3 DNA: TGTGCCAGCAGCTTACTCACGGGGAAGGTATGGACTGAAGCTTTCTTT; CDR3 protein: CASSLLTGKVWTEAFF
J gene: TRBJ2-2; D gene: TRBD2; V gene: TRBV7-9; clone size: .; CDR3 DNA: TGTGCCAGCAGCTCGCGGGAGGTGGGCACCGGGGAGCTGTTTTTT; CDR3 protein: CASSSREVGTGELFF
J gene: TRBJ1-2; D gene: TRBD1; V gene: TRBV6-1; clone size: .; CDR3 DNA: TGTGCCAGCAGTGAAGCAGGACAGGGATTCTATGGCTACACCTTC; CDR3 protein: CASSEAGQGFYGYTF
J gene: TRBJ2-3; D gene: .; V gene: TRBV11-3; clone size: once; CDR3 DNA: TGTGCCAGCAGCTTAGTATCGGGGACCAGCACAGATACGCAGTATTTT; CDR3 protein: CASSLVSGTSTDTQYF
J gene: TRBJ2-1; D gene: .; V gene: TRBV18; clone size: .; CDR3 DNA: TGTGCCAGCTCACCAAGCAGCCTAGCAGGGGATGAGCAGTTCTTC; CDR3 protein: CASSPSSLAGDEQFF
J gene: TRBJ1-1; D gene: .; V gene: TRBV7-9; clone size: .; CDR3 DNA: TGTGCCAGCAGCTTAGAGGGGAAGAACACTGAAGCTTTCTTT; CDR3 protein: CASSLEGKNTEAFF
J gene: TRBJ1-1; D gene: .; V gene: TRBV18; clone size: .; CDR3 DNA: TGTGCCAGCTCCTCTACGGGAGGGAACACTGAAGCTTTCTTT; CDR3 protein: CASSSTGGNTEAFF
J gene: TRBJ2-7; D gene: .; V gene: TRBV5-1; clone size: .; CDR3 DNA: TGCGCCAGCAGCTTGTCTACTCGCGCCTCCTACGAGCAGTACTTC; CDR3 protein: CASSLSTRASYEQYF
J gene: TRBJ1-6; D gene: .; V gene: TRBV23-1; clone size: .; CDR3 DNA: TGCGCCAGCAGTCAACCTGGGCGTCCGGTCCGTAGCTCCTATAATTCACCCCTCCACTTT; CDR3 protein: CASSQPGRPVRSSYNSPLHF
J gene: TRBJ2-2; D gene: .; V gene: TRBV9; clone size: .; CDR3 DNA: TGTGCCAGCAGCGTCCTACCGGGACAGAACACCGGGGAGCTGTTTTTT; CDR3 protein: CASSVLPGQNTGELFF
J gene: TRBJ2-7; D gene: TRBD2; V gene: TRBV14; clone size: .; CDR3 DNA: TGTGCCAGCAGCCGGCCGGGACTAGTGGGCGAGCAGTACTTC; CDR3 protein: CASSRPGLVGEQYF